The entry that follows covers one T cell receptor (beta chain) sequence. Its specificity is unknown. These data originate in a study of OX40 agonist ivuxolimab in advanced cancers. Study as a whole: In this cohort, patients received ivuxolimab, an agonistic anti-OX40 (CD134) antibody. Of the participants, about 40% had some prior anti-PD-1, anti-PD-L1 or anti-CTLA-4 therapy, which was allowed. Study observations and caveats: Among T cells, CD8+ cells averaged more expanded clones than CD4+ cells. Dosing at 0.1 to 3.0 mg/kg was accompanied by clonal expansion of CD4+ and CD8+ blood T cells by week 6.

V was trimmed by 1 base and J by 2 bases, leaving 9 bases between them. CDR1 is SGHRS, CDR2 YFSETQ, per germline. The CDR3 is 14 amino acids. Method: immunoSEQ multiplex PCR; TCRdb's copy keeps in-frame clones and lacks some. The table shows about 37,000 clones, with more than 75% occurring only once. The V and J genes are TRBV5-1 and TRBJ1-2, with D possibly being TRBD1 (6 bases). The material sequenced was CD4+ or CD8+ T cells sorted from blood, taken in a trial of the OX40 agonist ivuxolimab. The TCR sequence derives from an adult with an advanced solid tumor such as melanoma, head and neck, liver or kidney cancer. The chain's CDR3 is CASSLPQGNYGYTF. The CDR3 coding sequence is TGCGCCAGCAGCTTGCCCCAGGGGAACTATGGCTACACCTTC.